This is a list of T cell receptor beta chains from one sample in a study of T-cell reconstitution after alpha-beta-depleted transplantation in children. TCRdb redid the calling of the PCR reads with MiXCR, one entry per CDR3 protein. The table records around 230,000 distinct CDR3 sequences, under 20% of them present only once. Sample: PBMCs, mostly from graft donor cells, taken 360 days after TCRalphabeta/CD19-depleted stem cell transplant. These receptors all stem from a male patient between 2 and 10 years old who had a stem cell transplant for acute lymphoblastic leukemia, so the T cells may come from the graft donor. Both conserved end residues are part of each CDR3. D genes are given only for firm matches. Only some rows state a clone size, as once, few, many or a class for expanded clones.

NA TRBJ1-6 NA TRBV28 TGTGCCAGCAGTTTCACGGACCGTGATAATTCACCCCTCCACTTT CASSFTDRDNSPLHF
NA TRBJ2-5 few TRBV13 TGTGCCAGCAGCTTATATTCGGGGGAAGAGACCCAGTACTTC CASSLYSGEETQYF
TRBD2 TRBJ2-5 few TRBV4-2 TGTGCCAGCAGCCAAGATGGGACTAGCGGGGAAGAGACCCAGTACTTC CASSQDGTSGEETQYF
NA TRBJ1-1 few TRBV5-1 TGCGCCAGCAGCTTGTCTTGGGGAACTGAAGCTTTCTTT CASSLSWGTEAFF
TRBD1 TRBJ2-7 NA TRBV18 TGTGCCAGCTCACCAAAAGGGACAGGAGTATTCTCGGGCTACGAGCAGTACTTC CASSPKGTGVFSGYEQYF
NA TRBJ1-5 NA TRBV19 TGTGCCAGTAGTATGCATTGGGCAAGGGACAATCAGCCCCAGCATTTT CASSMHWARDNQPQHF
NA TRBJ1-1 once TRBV20-1 TGCAGTGCAGGGGCCGCGAACACTGAAGCTTTCTTT CSAGAANTEAFF
NA TRBJ2-5 NA TRBV28 TGTGCCAGCAGTCCTCCCGGGGGAGGAGCGACCCAGTACTTC CASSPPGGGATQYF
NA TRBJ1-4 few TRBV5-4 TGTGCCAGCAGCGCAAACAGGGCTGTTAATGAAAAACTGTTTTTT CASSANRAVNEKLFF
NA TRBJ2-5 few TRBV1 TGCACCAGCAGCCAACGGTGGCTAGATCAAGAGACCCAGTACTTC CTSSQRWLDQETQYF
NA TRBJ2-3 NA TRBV27 TGTGCCAGCATAAGTCGGCGGGGCGTCGCTGCAGATACGCAGTATTTT CASISRRGVAADTQYF
TRBD2 TRBJ2-7 NA TRBV2 TGTGCCAGCAGACGACTAGCGGTCTCCTACGAGCAGTACTTC CASRRLAVSYEQYF
NA TRBJ2-1 NA TRBV7-9 TGTGCCAGCAGCAGCCATGGGGACCGCTCCTACAATGAGCAGTTCTTC CASSSHGDRSYNEQFF
NA TRBJ2-2 few TRBV5-6 TGTGCCAGCAGCTCGGGGGAACTGAACACCGGGGAGCTGTTTTTT CASSSGELNTGELFF
NA TRBJ2-5 NA TRBV21-1 TGTGCCAGCAGCGCCCGGGACAGGGGGGAAGAGACCCAGTACTTC CASSARDRGEETQYF
TRBD2 TRBJ2-1 few TRBV10-3 TGTGCCATCAGTGGGAGACTAGCGAGTCCAGACAATGAGCAGTTCTTC CAISGRLASPDNEQFF
NA TRBJ2-3 few TRBV20-1 TGCAGTGCTAGCGGGGCAGATACGCAGTATTTT CSASGADTQYF
NA TRBJ1-1 NA TRBV29-1 TGCAGCGCTGCCCCGGACACTGAAGCTTTCTTT CSAAPDTEAFF
NA TRBJ1-4 NA TRBV5-1 TGCGCCAGCAGCTTAGCTCTTGCAACTAATGAAAAACTGTTTTTT CASSLALATNEKLFF
NA TRBJ2-2 NA TRBV7-2 TGTGCCACCCCGGGGTCGGGAGCCGGGGAGCTGTTTTTT CATPGSGAGELFF
NA TRBJ2-5 NA TRBV7-6 TGTGCCAGCAGCTTATCTGTTGTAGAGACCCAGTACTTC CASSLSVVETQYF
TRBD1 TRBJ2-2 NA TRBV19 TGTGCCACTAAGACCGGGACAGCGAACACCGGGGAGCTGTTTTTT CATKTGTANTGELFF
NA TRBJ2-7 many TRBV20-1 TGCAGCTCCGGTATCCCCTACGAGCAGTACTTC CSSGIPYEQYF
NA TRBJ1-2 NA TRBV6-1 TGTGCCAGCAGCCCAACGGGGCTTGTTAACTATGGCTACACCTTC CASSPTGLVNYGYTF
NA TRBJ1-5 NA TRBV27 TGTGCCAGCAGTAACCCAGGGGTGGGGAATCAGCCCCAGCATTTT CASSNPGVGNQPQHF
NA TRBJ2-5 few TRBV5-1 TGCGCCAGCAGTGACTTCGTTCGCTCGGCCCAGTACTTC CASSDFVRSAQYF
NA TRBJ2-2 many TRBV4-3 TGCGCCAGCAGCCAAGAACCGGGGGCGGTCACCGGGGAGCTGTTTTTT CASSQEPGAVTGELFF
NA TRBJ1-5 few TRBV14 TGTGCCAGCAGCCAACGGGGTAGCAATCAGCCCCAGCATTTT CASSQRGSNQPQHF
NA TRBJ1-6 few TRBV15 TGTGCCACCAGCAGAGATTTTACTACCGGCTCACCCCTCCACTTT CATSRDFTTGSPLHF
TRBD2 TRBJ2-5 NA TRBV11-2 TGTGCCAGCAGCCCTGTTCGCACTAGCGGGGGATCCCTCTTTGGAGAGACCCAGTACTTC CASSPVRTSGGSLFGETQYF
TRBD1 TRBJ2-7 few TRBV27 TGTGCCAGCACGGGACAGGGTTCCTACGAGCAGTACTTC CASTGQGSYEQYF
NA TRBJ2-3 few TRBV27 TGTGCCAGCAGTCCCCGGACAGTCCCAGATACGCAGTATTTT CASSPRTVPDTQYF
NA TRBJ1-2 few TRBV19 TGTGCCAGTAGTATGGAGAACAGGGCTTATGGCTACACCTTC CASSMENRAYGYTF
TRBD2 TRBJ2-3 NA TRBV20-1 TGCAGTGCTACGCCCGATGCGGGGGACTACACAGATACGCAGTATTTT CSATPDAGDYTDTQYF
NA TRBJ1-5 few TRBV21-1 TGTGCCAGCACCAAAGTGAGGGGGCGGGGGAGCAATCAGCCCCAGCATTTT CASTKVRGRGSNQPQHF
NA TRBJ2-3 few TRBV5-6 TGTGCCAGCAGCTTTGAGGCTGGGGCCCGGTCAGATACGCAGTATTTT CASSFEAGARSDTQYF
NA TRBJ2-5 many TRBV12-3/TRBV12-4 TGTGCCAGCAGTTTATCCCTCGGGTTACCTTCAGAGACCCAGTACTTC CASSLSLGLPSETQYF
NA TRBJ1-1 NA TRBV5-5 TGTGCCAGCAGCTTGGCTAGCATAGTGAACACTGAAGCTTTCTTT CASSLASIVNTEAFF
NA TRBJ1-1 NA TRBV18 TGTGCCAGCTCACCCGGTAGCATGAACACTGAAGCTTTCTTT CASSPGSMNTEAFF
NA TRBJ1-1 few TRBV3-1 TGTGCCAGCAGCCAAGGCCCACAGCCTGAAGCTTTCTTT CASSQGPQPEAFF
NA TRBJ1-5 NA TRBV20-1 TGCAGTGCTAACCCGGAACAAGGGTTGGATTTT CSANPEQGLDF
NA TRBJ2-3 NA TRBV3-1 TGTGCCAGCAGCCAAGCGGGGGGCGAGCAGATTAGGAATACGCAGTATTTT CASSQAGGEQIRNTQYF
NA TRBJ1-6 NA TRBV13 TGTGCCAGCAGCTTGGGACCAGGGAATAATTCACCCCTCCACTTT CASSLGPGNNSPLHF
TRBD1 TRBJ2-1 NA TRBV20-1 TGCAGTGCCCGAGGGGGAGCCGGGACAGGGCGTTACAATGAGCAGTTCTTC CSARGGAGTGRYNEQFF
NA TRBJ2-1 few TRBV27 TGTGCCAGCAGTGACTATTCTCGAGTCAATGAGCAGTTCTTC CASSDYSRVNEQFF
NA TRBJ2-5 many TRBV29-1 TGCAGCGTTGAAAGGAGCGAGACCCAGTACTTC CSVERSETQYF
TRBD1 TRBJ1-4 NA TRBV9 TGTGCCAGCAGCTCCCGGACAGGGGATCTTAATGAAAAACTGTTTTTT CASSSRTGDLNEKLFF
TRBD1 TRBJ1-5 NA TRBV20-1 TGCAGTGCGGCAGGGGGCGCGGGTCAGCCCCAGCATTTT CSAAGGAGQPQHF
NA TRBJ2-7 many TRBV30 TGTGCCTGGAGTGTACCAGGACTGAGACAGTACTTC CAWSVPGLRQYF
NA TRBJ2-5 NA TRBV20-1 TGCAGTGCTAGGGCCTACAGGGTTAACCAAGAGACCCAGTACTTC CSARAYRVNQETQYF
TRBD1 TRBJ1-2 NA TRBV5-1 TGCGCCAGCAGCTCAACCGGGACAGCCTATGGCTACACCTTC CASSSTGTAYGYTF
TRBD1 TRBJ1-1 NA TRBV20-1 TGCAGTGCCGTGACAGGGGGTAACACTGAAGCTTTCTTT CSAVTGGNTEAFF
TRBD1 TRBJ2-5 many TRBV20-1 TGCAGTGCAGAACCGGGACAGGGGCGGGAGACCCAGTACTTC CSAEPGQGRETQYF
TRBD1 TRBJ2-2 many TRBV7-8 TGTGCCAGCAGCTACGGACAGGGGGCGAACACCGGGGAGCTGTTTTTT CASSYGQGANTGELFF